The clone carrying this T cell receptor (beta chain) has just one count. This entry is derived from a study of blood T cell repertoires in COVID-19. In the authors' workflow: By means of reference gene primer amplification, nucleated cell counts were estimated. The assay was immunoSEQ multiplex PCR, and TCRdb's table has in-frame clones only and misses some. That table furnishes V, J and clone size, whereas the DNA furnished D and trimming. The table lists about 60,000 clones, 65% to 80% of them singletons. Unmatched junction bases numbered 4, after V lost 0 bases and J lost 4 bases. Germline V CDR1 and CDR2: LGHNA, YSLEER. The CDR3 sequence is 16 residues long.

Sequencing used peripheral blood. The V and J genes are TRBV4-3 and TRBJ2-1; 9 positions match TRBD2. This clonotype was obtained from a woman aged 65 to 85 with acute or convalescent COVID-19. The CDR3 DNA follows: TGCGCCAGCAGCCAAGATGCGGCGGGGGGGTACAATGAGCAGTTCTTC. Its translation is CASSQDAAGGYNEQFF.